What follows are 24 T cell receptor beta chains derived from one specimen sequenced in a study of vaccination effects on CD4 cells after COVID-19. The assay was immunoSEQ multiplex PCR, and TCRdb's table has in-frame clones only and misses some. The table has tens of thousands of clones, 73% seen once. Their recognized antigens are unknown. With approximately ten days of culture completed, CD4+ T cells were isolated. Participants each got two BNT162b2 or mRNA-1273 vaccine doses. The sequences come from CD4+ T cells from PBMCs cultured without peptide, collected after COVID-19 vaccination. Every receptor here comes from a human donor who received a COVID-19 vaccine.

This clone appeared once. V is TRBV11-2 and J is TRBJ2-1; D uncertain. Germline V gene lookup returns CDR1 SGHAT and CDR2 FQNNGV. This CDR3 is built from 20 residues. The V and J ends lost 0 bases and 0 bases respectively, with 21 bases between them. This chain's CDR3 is CASSLDLPLRHTSSYNEQFF. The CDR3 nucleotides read TGTGCCAGCAGCTTAGATCTCCCCCTCAGACACACCAGCTCCTACAATGAGCAGTTCTTC.

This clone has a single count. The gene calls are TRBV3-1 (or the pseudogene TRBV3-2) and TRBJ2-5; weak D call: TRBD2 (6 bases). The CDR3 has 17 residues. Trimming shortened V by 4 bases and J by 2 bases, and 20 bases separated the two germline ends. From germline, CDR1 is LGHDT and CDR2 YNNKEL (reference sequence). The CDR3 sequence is CASSRIFTRRGQETQYF. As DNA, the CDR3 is TGTGCCAGCAGCCGCATCTTCACGCGACGGGGGCAAGAGACCCAGTACTTC.

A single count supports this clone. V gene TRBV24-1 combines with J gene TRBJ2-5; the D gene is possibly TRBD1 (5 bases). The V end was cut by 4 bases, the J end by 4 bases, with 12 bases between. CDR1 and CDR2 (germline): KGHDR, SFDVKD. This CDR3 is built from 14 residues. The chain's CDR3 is CATSESRVGETQYF. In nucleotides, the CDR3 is TGTGCCACCAGTGAATCCAGGGTCGGAGAGACCCAGTACTTC.

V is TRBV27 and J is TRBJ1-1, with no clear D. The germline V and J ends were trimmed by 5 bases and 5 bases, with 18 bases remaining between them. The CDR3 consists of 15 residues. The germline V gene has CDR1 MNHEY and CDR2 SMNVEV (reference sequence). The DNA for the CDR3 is TGTGCCAGCAGTGACGGGCAGGTTGTGGTGACTGAAGCTTTCTTT. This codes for CASSDGQVVVTEAFF.

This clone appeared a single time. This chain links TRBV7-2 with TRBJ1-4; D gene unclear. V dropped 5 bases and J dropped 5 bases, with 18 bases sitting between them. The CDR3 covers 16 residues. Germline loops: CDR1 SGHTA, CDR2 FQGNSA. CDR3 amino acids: CASSRTGGLTNEKLFF. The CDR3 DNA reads TGTGCCAGCAGCCGGACGGGCGGACTGACGAATGAAAAACTGTTTTTT.

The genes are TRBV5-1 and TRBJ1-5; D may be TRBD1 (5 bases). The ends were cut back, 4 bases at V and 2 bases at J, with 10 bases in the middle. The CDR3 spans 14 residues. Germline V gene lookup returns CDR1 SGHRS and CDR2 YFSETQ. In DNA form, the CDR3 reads TGCGCCAGCAGCCCTGACAGAGGCAATCAGCCCCAGCATTTT. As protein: CASSPDRGNQPQHF.

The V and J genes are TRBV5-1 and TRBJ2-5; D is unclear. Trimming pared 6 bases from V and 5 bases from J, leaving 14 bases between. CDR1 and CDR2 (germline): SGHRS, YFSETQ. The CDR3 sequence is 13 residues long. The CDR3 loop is CASKPGLAETQYF. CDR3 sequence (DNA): TGCGCCAGCAAGCCAGGCTTAGCTGAGACCCAGTACTTC.

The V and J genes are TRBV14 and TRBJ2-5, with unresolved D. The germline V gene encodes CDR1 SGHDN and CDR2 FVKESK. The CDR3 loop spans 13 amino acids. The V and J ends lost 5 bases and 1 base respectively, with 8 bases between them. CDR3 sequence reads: CASSGSSQETQYF. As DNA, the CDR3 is TGTGCCAGCAGCGGCAGCAGCCAAGAGACCCAGTACTTC.

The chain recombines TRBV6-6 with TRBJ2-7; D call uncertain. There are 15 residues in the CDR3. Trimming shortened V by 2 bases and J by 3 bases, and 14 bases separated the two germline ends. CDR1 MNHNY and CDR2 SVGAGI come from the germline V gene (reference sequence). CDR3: CASSYVSLPLYEQYV. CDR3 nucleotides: TGTGCCAGCAGTTACGTCAGTCTCCCCCTCTACGAGCAGTACGTC.

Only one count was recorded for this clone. The CDR3 loop is CASSSGTGVYNEQFF. The DNA for the CDR3 is TGTGCCAGCAGCTCCGGGACAGGGGTCTACAATGAGCAGTTCTTC. This sequence joins TRBV7-8 and TRBJ2-1; 10 bases fit TRBD1. CDR1 and CDR2 (germline): SGHVS, FQNEAQ. The CDR3 has 15 amino acids. The J segment lost 3 bases and the V segment lost 4 bases, leaving 3 bases of the junction unmatched. The variable domain in full, with the rest retrieved from reference TRBV7-8 and TRBJ2-1, is GAGVSQSPRYKVAKRGQDVALRCDPISGHVSLFWYQQALGQGPEFLTYFQNEAQLDKSGLPSDRFFAERPEGSVSTLKIQRTQQEDSAVYLCASSSGTGVYNEQFFGPGTRLTVL.

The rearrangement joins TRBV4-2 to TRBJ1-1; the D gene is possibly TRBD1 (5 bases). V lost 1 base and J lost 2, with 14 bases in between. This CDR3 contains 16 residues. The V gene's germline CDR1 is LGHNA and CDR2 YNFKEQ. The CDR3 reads CASSQATGGLNTEAFF. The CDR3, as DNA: TGTGCCAGCAGCCAAGCAACCGGGGGACTAAACACTGAAGCTTTCTTT.

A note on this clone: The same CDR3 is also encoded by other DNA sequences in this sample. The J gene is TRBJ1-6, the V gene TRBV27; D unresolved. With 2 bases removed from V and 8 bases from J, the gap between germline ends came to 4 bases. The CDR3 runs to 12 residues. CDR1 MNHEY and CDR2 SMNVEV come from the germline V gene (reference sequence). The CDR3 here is CASSLGDSPLHF. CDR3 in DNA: TGTGCCAGCAGTTTAGGAGATTCACCCCTCCACTTT.

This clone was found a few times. The CDR3 DNA reads as TGTGCCAGCAGCTCGGACAGGGCAGGAACCGGGGAGCTGTTTTTT. It is translated as CASSSDRAGTGELFF. The chain combines TRBV7-3 with TRBJ2-2; TRBD1 agrees at 8 bases. The CDR3 covers 15 residues. With 4 bases clipped from V and 5 bases from J, the junction kept 6 bases outside the gene matches. CDR1 and CDR2 from the germline V gene are SGHTA and FQGTGA.

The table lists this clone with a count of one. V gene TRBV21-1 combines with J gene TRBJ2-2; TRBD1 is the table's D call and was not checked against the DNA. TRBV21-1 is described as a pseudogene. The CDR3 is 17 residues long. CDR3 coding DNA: TGTGCCAGCAGCCCGGCTCTGAGGACAGGGGCCCCCGGGGAGCTGTTTTTT. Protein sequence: CASSPALRTGAPGELFF.

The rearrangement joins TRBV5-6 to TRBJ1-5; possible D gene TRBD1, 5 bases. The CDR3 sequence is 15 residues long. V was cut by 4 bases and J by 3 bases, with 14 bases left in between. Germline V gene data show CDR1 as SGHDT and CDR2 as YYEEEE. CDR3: CASSHRDGYNQPQHF. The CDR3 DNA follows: TGTGCCAGCAGCCACCGGGACGGATACAATCAGCCCCAGCATTTT.

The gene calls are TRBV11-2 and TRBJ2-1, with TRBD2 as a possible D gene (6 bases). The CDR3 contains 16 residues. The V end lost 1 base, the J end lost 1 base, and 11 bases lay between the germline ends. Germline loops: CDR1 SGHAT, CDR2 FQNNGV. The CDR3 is CASSLVGGGSYNEQFF. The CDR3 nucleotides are TGTGCCAGCAGCTTAGTCGGGGGTGGGTCCTACAATGAGCAGTTCTTC.

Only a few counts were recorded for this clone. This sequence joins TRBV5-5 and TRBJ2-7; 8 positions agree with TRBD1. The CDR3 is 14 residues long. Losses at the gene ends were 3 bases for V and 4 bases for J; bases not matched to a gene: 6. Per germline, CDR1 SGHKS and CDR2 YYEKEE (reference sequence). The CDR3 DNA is TGTGCCAGCAGCTCCGGGACAGGAAGGTACGAGCAGTACGTC. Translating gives CASSSGTGRYEQYV.

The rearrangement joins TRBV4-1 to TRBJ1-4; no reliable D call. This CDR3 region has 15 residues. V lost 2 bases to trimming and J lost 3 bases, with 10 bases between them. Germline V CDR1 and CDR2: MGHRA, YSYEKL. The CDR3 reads CASSQSGMANEKLFF. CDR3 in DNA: TGCGCCAGCAGCCAATCGGGTATGGCTAATGAAAAACTGTTTTTT.

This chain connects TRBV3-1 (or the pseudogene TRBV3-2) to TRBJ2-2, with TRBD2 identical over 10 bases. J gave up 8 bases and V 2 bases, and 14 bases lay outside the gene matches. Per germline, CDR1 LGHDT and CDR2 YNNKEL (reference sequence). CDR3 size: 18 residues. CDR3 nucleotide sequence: TGTGCCAGCAGCCAAAGACGAGCGGGGGGGTTAACGGTTGGGGAGCTGTTTTTT. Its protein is CASSQRRAGGLTVGELFF.

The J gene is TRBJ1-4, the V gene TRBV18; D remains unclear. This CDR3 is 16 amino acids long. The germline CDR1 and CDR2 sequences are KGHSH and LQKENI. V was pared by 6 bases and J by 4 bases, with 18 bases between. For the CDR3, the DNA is TGTGCCAGCTCCTACAACGCCCAGAAACTTAATGAAAAACTGTTTTTT. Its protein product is CASSYNAQKLNEKLFF.

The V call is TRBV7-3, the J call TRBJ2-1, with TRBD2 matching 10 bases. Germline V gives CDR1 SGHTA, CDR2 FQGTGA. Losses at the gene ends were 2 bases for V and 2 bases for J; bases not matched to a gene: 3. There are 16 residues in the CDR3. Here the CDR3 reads CASSLGSGGAYNEQFF. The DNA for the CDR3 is TGTGCCAGCAGCTTAGGAAGCGGGGGGGCCTACAATGAGCAGTTCTTC. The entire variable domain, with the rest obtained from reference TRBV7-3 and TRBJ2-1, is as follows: GAGVSQTPSNKVTEKGKYVELRCDPISGHTALYWYRQSLGQGPEFLIYFQGTGAADDSGLPNDRFFAVRPEGSVSTLKIQRTERGDSAVYLCASSLGSGGAYNEQFFGPGTRLTVL.

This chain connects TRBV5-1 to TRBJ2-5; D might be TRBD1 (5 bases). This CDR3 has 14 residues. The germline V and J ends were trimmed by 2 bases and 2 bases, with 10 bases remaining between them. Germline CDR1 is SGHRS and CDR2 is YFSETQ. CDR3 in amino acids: CASSFDSLQETQYF. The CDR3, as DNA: TGCGCCAGCAGCTTTGACAGCTTACAAGAGACCCAGTACTTC.

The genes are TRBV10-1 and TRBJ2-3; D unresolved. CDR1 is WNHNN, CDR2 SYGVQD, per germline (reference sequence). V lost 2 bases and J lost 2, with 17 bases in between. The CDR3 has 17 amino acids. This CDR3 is CASSEPADRRNTDTQYF. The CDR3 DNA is TGCGCCAGCAGTGAGCCGGCGGACCGGCGTAACACAGATACGCAGTATTTT.

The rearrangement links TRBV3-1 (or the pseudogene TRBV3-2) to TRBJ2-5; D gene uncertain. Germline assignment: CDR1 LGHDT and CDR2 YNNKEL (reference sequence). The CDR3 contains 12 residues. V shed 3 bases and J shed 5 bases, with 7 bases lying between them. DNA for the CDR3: TGTGCCAGCAGCCATCAGTCCGAGACCCAGTACTTC. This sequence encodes CASSHQSETQYF.